Below, 15 T cell receptor beta chains from the same sample are listed, as sequenced in a study of T cell clones after liver transplantation. Assay used: immunoSEQ multiplex PCR; TCRdb lists only in-frame clones, some missing. The data contain more than 95,000 clones, 80% to 90% of them singletons. Source: CD4+ T cells from blood, taken around 44 months after liver transplant. Every receptor here comes from a human patient who received a liver transplant. Some T cells may be graft donor cells.

This chain joins TRBV9 and TRBJ1-5; D unclear. The CDR3 spans 18 residues. Germline CDR1 and CDR2: SGDLS and YYNGEE. Between the trimmed V and J ends, which lost 7 bases and 5 bases, there was a span of 28 bases. The CDR3 DNA reads as TGTGCCAGCCCCCGGGCGGGGATCCAATCTTCGGGCCATCAGCCCCAGCATTTT. This encodes CASPRAGIQSSGHQPQHF. Using reference TRBV9 and TRBJ1-5 for the parts outside the CDR3, the full variable domain is DSGVTQTPKHLITATGQRVTLRCSPRSGDLSVYWYQQSLDQGLQFLIQYYNGEERAKGNILERFSAQQFPDLHSELNLSSLELGDSALYFCASPRAGIQSSGHQPQHFGDGTRLSIL.

The chain links TRBV29-1 to TRBJ2-4, with 11 bases matching TRBD1. Per the germline V gene, CDR1 is SQVTM and CDR2 is ANQGSEA. The CDR3 has 15 residues. V shed 6 bases, J shed 0 bases, and the junction held 4 bases outside the gene matches. CDR3 sequence: CSVAGTGGAKNIQYF. The CDR3 bases are TGCAGCGTGGCCGGGACAGGGGGAGCCAAAAACATTCAGTACTTC.

The chain employs TRBV29-1 and TRBJ2-7; tentative D call: TRBD1 (6 bases). CDR3 length: 14 residues. The V end lost 6 bases, the J end lost 3 bases, and 18 bases lay between the germline ends. Germline values: CDR1 SQVTM, CDR2 ANQGSEA. The CDR3 region is CSVESRQGSYEQYF. The CDR3 region has the DNA TGCAGCGTCGAGTCCCGCCAGGGGAGCTACGAGCAGTACTTC.

J is TRBJ2-1 and V is TRBV5-1, with 8 nucleotides matching TRBD2. The CDR3 covers 15 residues. The germline gives CDR1 SGHRS, CDR2 YFSETQ. V lost 1 base to trimming and J lost 9 bases; unmatched junction nucleotides: 9. Written as DNA, the CDR3 is TGCGCCAGCAGCTTGACTCCCGGGGGGGCGAGTGAGCAGTTCTTC. Translation: CASSLTPGGASEQFF.

CDR3 sequence reads: CVRRIVGLKAFF. The DNA for the CDR3 is TGTGTCAGAAGAATTGTGGGCTTGAAAGCTTTCTTT. The chain employs TRBV7-5 and TRBJ1-1; TRBD1, as called in the table, went unchecked against the DNA. TRBV7-5 represents a pseudogene. The CDR3 has 12 residues.

A single count supports this clone. This chain links TRBV19 with TRBJ2-7; D possibly corresponds to TRBD1 (6 bases). CDR1 is LNHDA, CDR2 SQIVND, per germline (reference sequence). The V end lost 1 base, the J end lost 6 bases, and 16 bases lay between the germline ends. CDR3 length equals 15 residues. The chain's CDR3 is CASSIAPDRGIEQYF. The CDR3 bases are TGTGCCAGTAGTATAGCCCCGGACAGAGGGATCGAGCAGTACTTC.

CDR3 residues: CASSPQRGVWNEQFF. The CDR3 DNA is TGTGCCAGCAGCCCCCAGCGGGGGGTATGGAATGAGCAGTTCTTC. The V and J genes are TRBV11-2 and TRBJ2-1; 9 bases match TRBD2. The germline V gene has CDR1 SGHAT and CDR2 FQNNGV. V lost 5 bases and J lost 7; bases outside the gene matches: 9. The length of the CDR3 is 15 residues.

Here the CDR3 DNA reads TGCGCCAGCAGCCCAGGACTATCTAGGGATACGCAGTATTTT. Protein: CASSPGLSRDTQYF. The chain carries TRBV5-1 and TRBJ2-3, with a tentative D call TRBD2 (6 bases). CDR1 is SGHRS, CDR2 YFSETQ, per germline. Trimming left V 4 bases short and J 6 bases short, with 15 bases between. This CDR3 has 14 residues.

This chain connects TRBV2 to TRBJ1-5; tentatively, D is TRBD1 (6 bases). The CDR3 length is 15 residues. V lost 5 bases and J lost 0, with 11 bases in between. Germline V gene sequence: CDR1 SNHLY, CDR2 FYNNEI. The CDR3 reads CASSMGADSNQPQHF. The CDR3, as DNA: TGTGCCAGCAGTATGGGGGCGGATAGCAATCAGCCCCAGCATTTT.

The rearrangement links TRBV25-1 to TRBJ2-2; D gene unclear. Germline lookup yields CDR1 MGHDK and CDR2 SYGVNS. Between the trimmed V and J ends, which lost 2 bases and 4 bases, there was a span of 8 bases. The CDR3 is 14 residues long. The CDR3 loop reads CASSEPQFTGELFF. The CDR3 DNA is TGTGCCAGCAGTGAACCCCAATTCACCGGGGAGCTGTTTTTT.

The J gene is TRBJ2-2, the V gene TRBV7-2, with no clear D. Looked up from germline, CDR1 is SGHTA and CDR2 is FQGNSA. V shed 1 base and J shed 2 bases, with 5 bases lying between them. This CDR3 is built from 14 residues. CDR3 amino acids: CASSLGGNTGELFF. CDR3 sequence (DNA): TGTGCCAGCAGCTTAGGAGGTAACACCGGGGAGCTGTTTTTT. The whole variable domain, filled in from reference TRBV7-2 and TRBJ2-2, reads GAGVSQSPSNKVTEKGKDVELRCDPISGHTALYWYRQSLGQGLEFLIYFQGNSAPDKSGLPSDRFSAERTGGSVSTLTIQRTQQEDSAVYLCASSLGGNTGELFFGEGSRLTVL.

The chain combines TRBV28 with TRBJ2-1; tentatively, D is TRBD2 (6 bases). Germline V CDR1 and CDR2: MDHEN, SYDVKM. V dropped 6 bases and J dropped 8 bases, with 20 bases sitting between them. The CDR3 has 15 residues. The CDR3 sequence: CASSPGLSLGHEQFF. As DNA, the CDR3 is TGTGCCAGCAGCCCGGGACTCTCCTTGGGCCATGAGCAGTTCTTC.

The chain links TRBV9 to TRBJ2-2; 9 nucleotides align to TRBD2. J gave up 5 bases and V 3 bases, and 5 bases lay outside the gene matches. Germline V gene sequence: CDR1 SGDLS, CDR2 YYNGEE. The CDR3 runs 15 residues. Here the CDR3 DNA reads TGTGCCAGCAGCGCTCAAGGACTAGCGACCGGGGAGCTGTTTTTT. Translated, it gives CASSAQGLATGELFF. The complete variable domain, with remaining parts taken from reference TRBV9 and TRBJ2-2, reads DSGVTQTPKHLITATGQRVTLRCSPRSGDLSVYWYQQSLDQGLQFLIQYYNGEERAKGNILERFSAQQFPDLHSELNLSSLELGDSALYFCASSAQGLATGELFFGEGSRLTVL.

The chain combines TRBV7-2 with TRBJ2-5; 11 bases are shared with TRBD2. The CDR3 is 16 residues long. The V gene's germline CDR1 is SGHTA and CDR2 FQGNSA. Trimming at V came to 4 bases and at J to 1 base, leaving 5 bases not matched to a gene. CDR3 sequence: CASSSSGTSGQETQYF. The DNA of the CDR3 is TGTGCCAGCAGCTCCTCCGGGACTAGCGGCCAAGAGACCCAGTACTTC.

The rearrangement joins TRBV5-1 to TRBJ2-1; 13 bases are a match to TRBD2. This CDR3 is 16 amino acids long. Germline V gene sequence: CDR1 SGHRS, CDR2 YFSETQ. V dropped 4 bases and J dropped 7; count of bases not matched to a gene: 8. The CDR3 coding sequence is TGCGCCAGCAGCATCCCGGGACTAGCGGGAATTAATGAGCAGTTCTTC. As protein: CASSIPGLAGINEQFF.